This TCR beta chain was profiled in a study of blood T cells in healthy people across ages. Notes on the study in general: Unsorted PBMC material precluded a definitive naive versus antigen-experienced comparison.

Concerning this clonotype: Its antigen is unknown.

The individuals who served as donors were healthy Caucasians living in Russia, aged roughly 6 to 100. V was pared by 6 bases and J by 5 bases, with 6 bases of the junction left unmatched. CDR1 and CDR2 (germline): MNHNY, SVGAGI (reference sequence). CDR3 size: 13 residues. A J-beta primer mix and a sample-barcoded 5' primer were used in a second PCR of about 7 to 12 cycles. Researchers report that each sample yielded at least 2.5 million CDR3-containing paired-end reads. TCRdb passed the 5' RACE reads through MiXCR, listing each CDR3 protein once. Here the sample spans 650,000 to 800,000 distinct CDR3 sequences, around two fifths being singletons.

The clonotype was recovered from a man in his sixties in good health. The chain has TRBV6-6 and TRBJ2-7, with 8 bases fitting TRBD2. The material sequenced was blood. The CDR3 bases are TGTGCCAGCAGCGGGCGGGGGGTTAACGAGCAGTACTTC. Translated, it gives CASSGRGVNEQYF.